This T cell receptor (beta chain) was captured by sequencing in a study of regulatory T cells in long-lasting Graves disease. CDR3 length: 12 amino acids. Trimming took off 5 bases at V and 4 bases at J, with 8 bases between the two ends. For TCR beta, libraries came from iRepertoire HTBI primers and Arm-PCR of CDR3 regions. MiXCR, run by TCRdb on the multiplex PCR reads, gives a single entry per CDR3 protein. The table includes 620,000 or so distinct CDR3 sequences, 16% detected once. Time point here: newly diagnosed GD, antithyroid drugs for less than 3 months. Generation of the TCR library employed RNA extracted from PBMCs. This clonotype was seen repeatedly, ten times or more. Antigen unknown. Findings and limits, study-wide: Clonotypes that were public and shared totalled 2,500 to 3,500 in persistent patients versus 966 in new patients.

The sample also formed part of further work on T cells in Graves' hyperthyroidism and ophthalmopathy.

V gene TRBV12-3 or TRBV12-4 combines with J gene TRBJ1-1; D unresolved. The clonotype was recovered from a woman between 25 and 40 years old with Graves disease. Sequences were derived from peripheral blood mononuclear cells (PBMCs), sampled at new diagnosis, from a patient treated with antithyroid drugs. The CDR3 sequence: CASSRIGTEAFF. CDR3 nucleotides: TGTGCCAGCAGTAGGATTGGCACTGAAGCTTTCTTT.